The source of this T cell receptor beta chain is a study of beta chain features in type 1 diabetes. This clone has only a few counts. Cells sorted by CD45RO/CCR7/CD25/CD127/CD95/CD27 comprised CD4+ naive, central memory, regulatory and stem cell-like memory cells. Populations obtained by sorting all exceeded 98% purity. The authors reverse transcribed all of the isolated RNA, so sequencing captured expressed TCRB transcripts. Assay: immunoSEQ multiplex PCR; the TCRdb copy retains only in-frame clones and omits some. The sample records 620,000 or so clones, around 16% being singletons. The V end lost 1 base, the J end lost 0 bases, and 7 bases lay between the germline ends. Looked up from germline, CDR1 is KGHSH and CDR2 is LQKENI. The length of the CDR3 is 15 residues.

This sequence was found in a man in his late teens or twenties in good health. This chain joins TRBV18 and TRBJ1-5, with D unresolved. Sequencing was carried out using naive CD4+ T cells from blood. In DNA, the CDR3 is TGTGCCAGCTCACCACAGCCTTATAGCAATCAGCCCCAGCATTTT. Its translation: CASSPQPYSNQPQHF.